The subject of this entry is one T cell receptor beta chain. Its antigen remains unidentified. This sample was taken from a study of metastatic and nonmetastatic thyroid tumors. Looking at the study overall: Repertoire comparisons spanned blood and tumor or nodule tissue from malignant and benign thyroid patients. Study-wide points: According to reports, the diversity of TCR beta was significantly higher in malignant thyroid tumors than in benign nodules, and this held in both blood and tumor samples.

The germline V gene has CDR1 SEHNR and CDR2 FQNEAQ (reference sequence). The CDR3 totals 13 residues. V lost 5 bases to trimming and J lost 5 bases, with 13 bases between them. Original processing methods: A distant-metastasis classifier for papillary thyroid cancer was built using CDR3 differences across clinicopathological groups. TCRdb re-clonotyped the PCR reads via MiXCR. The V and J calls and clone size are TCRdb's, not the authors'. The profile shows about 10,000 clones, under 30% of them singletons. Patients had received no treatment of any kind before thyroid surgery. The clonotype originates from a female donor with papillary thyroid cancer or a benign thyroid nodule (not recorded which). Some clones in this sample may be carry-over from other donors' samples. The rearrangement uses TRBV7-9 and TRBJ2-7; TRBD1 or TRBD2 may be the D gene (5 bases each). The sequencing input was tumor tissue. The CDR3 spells CASSHLWGNEQYF. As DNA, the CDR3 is TGTGCCAGCAGCCATTTGTGGGGGAACGAGCAGTACTTC.